A selection of T cell receptor beta chains follows, all from one sample in a study of shared T cell receptors in the human thymus. Sequenced by immunoSEQ multiplex PCR; TCRdb stores in-frame clones only, minus some. The table includes about 380,000 clones, more than 85% detected once. The material sequenced was thymocytes. Source of these receptors: a human donor. Both conserved end residues are part of each CDR3. A D gene is named only where the DNA matches it firmly. Clone size is not always given. Where it is, it says once, few, many or a class for expanded clones.

j_call: TRBJ2-3
v_call: TRBV7-2
d_call: -
clone_size: -
cdr3_aa: CASSYSEVVADTQYF
cdr3_nt: TGTGCCAGCAGTTATAGCGAGGTCGTTGCAGATACGCAGTATTTT

j_call: TRBJ1-4
v_call: TRBV7-9
d_call: -
clone_size: once
cdr3_aa: CASRARGREEKLFF
cdr3_nt: TGTGCCAGCAGAGCGAGGGGGAGAGAAGAAAAACTGTTTTTT

j_call: TRBJ1-3
v_call: TRBV6-1
d_call: -
clone_size: few
cdr3_aa: CAYSDRYSLYF
cdr3_nt: TGTGCTTACAGCGACCGCTACTCTTTGTATTTT

j_call: TRBJ2-3
v_call: TRBV7-9
d_call: TRBD2
clone_size: -
cdr3_aa: CASSEGLAGAPDTQYF
cdr3_nt: TGTGCCAGCAGCGAAGGACTAGCGGGAGCCCCAGATACGCAGTATTTT

j_call: TRBJ2-1
v_call: TRBV5-1
d_call: -
clone_size: -
cdr3_aa: CASSLAFLTSGRVSYNEQFF
cdr3_nt: TGCGCCAGCAGCTTGGCCTTTTTGACTAGTGGACGGGTTTCCTACAATGAGCAGTTCTTC

j_call: TRBJ2-5
v_call: TRBV6-5
d_call: TRBD2
clone_size: -
cdr3_aa: CASSYLAGHQETQYF
cdr3_nt: TGTGCCAGCAGTTATTTAGCGGGGCACCAAGAGACCCAGTACTTC

j_call: TRBJ2-1
v_call: TRBV7-2
d_call: TRBD2
clone_size: -
cdr3_aa: CASREPIGDSGNEQFF
cdr3_nt: TGTGCCAGCAGGGAGCCTATAGGAGATAGCGGGAATGAGCAGTTCTTC

j_call: TRBJ2-1
v_call: TRBV5-4
d_call: TRBD2
clone_size: -
cdr3_aa: CASSIRQGAGLAGRFF
cdr3_nt: TGTGCCAGCAGCATCAGACAGGGGGCAGGACTAGCGGGACGGTTCTTC

j_call: TRBJ1-2
v_call: TRBV19
d_call: -
clone_size: once
cdr3_aa: CASSMSTGGRNYGYTF
cdr3_nt: TGTGCCAGTAGTATGAGTACAGGCGGCAGGAACTATGGCTACACCTTC

j_call: TRBJ2-1
v_call: TRBV4-1
d_call: TRBD2
clone_size: -
cdr3_aa: CASSQPLAGGLYEQFF
cdr3_nt: TGCGCCAGCAGCCAACCCCTAGCGGGAGGACTCTATGAGCAGTTCTTC

j_call: TRBJ2-5
v_call: TRBV28
d_call: -
clone_size: -
cdr3_aa: CASSFRIVGMKTQYF
cdr3_nt: TGTGCCAGCAGTTTTAGGATAGTGGGGATGAAGACCCAGTACTTC